Given below is one T cell receptor beta chain in context. This entry is derived from a study of OX40 agonist ivuxolimab in advanced cancers. The CDR3 is 19 amino acids. Trimming removed 5 bases from V and 0 bases from J, with 23 bases in between. Germline V gene sequence: CDR1 SEHNR, CDR2 FQNEAQ (reference sequence). Only in-frame clones appear in the TCRdb table, and some are missing; sequencing was by immunoSEQ multiplex PCR. The sample holds roughly 64,000 clones, 91% seen once. The gene calls are TRBV7-9 and TRBJ2-1; D might be TRBD2 (7 bases). Sequencing was performed on CD4+ or CD8+ T cells sorted from blood, taken in a trial of the OX40 agonist ivuxolimab. The receptor was isolated from an adult with an advanced solid tumor such as melanoma, head and neck, liver or kidney cancer. The CDR3 sequence is CASSLLGGASLSSYNEQFF. CDR3 coding DNA: TGTGCCAGCAGCCTCCTTGGGGGGGCTAGCCTAAGCTCCTACAATGAGCAGTTCTTC.